This is a list of T cell receptor beta chains from one sample in a study of blood T cell repertoires in COVID-19. The method was immunoSEQ multiplex PCR; TCRdb's version includes in-frame clones alone and lacks a portion of them. The sample holds roughly 250,000 clones; roughly 84% are singletons and the top ten take approximately 9%. The sample comprised peripheral blood. The receptor set was obtained from a human donor in a cohort sampled during active COVID-19. CDR3s include the opening cysteine and the closing phenylalanine or tryptophan. Each record gives: CDR3 protein, CDR3 DNA, J gene, V gene, clone size, D gene. The D gene is left open where the match is weak. Clone size is given for some rows only: seen once, a few or many times, or a class if the clone is expanded.

CDR3: CASSPVTAGANVLTF
DNA: TGTGCCAGCTCACCGGTTACGGCTGGGGCCAACGTCCTGACTTTC
J: TRBJ2-6
V: TRBV18
size: -
D: -

CDR3: CASSIYFRGIWDTGELFF
DNA: TGCGCCAGCAGCATATATTTTAGGGGGATCTGGGACACCGGGGAGCTGTTTTTT
J: TRBJ2-2
V: TRBV5-1
size: -
D: -

CDR3: CASSVNRGMGKLFF
DNA: TGTGCCAGCAGCGTGAACAGGGGAATGGGGAAACTGTTTTTT
J: TRBJ1-4
V: TRBV9
size: once
D: TRBD1

CDR3: CASSLFSNQPQHF
DNA: TGTGCCAGCTCTTTGTTCTCCAATCAGCCCCAGCATTTT
J: TRBJ1-5
V: TRBV6-4
size: -
D: -

CDR3: CASSLPGLAGGQETQYF
DNA: TGTGCCAGCAGCCTACCGGGACTAGCGGGTGGGCAAGAGACCCAGTACTTC
J: TRBJ2-5
V: TRBV5-6
size: -
D: TRBD2

CDR3: CASSLSSGANVLTF
DNA: TGTGCCAGCAGTTTATCGAGTGGGGCCAACGTCCTGACTTTC
J: TRBJ2-6
V: TRBV27
size: -
D: -

CDR3: CASRRTGGHEQYF
DNA: TGTGCCAGCAGGAGGACAGGGGGCCACGAGCAGTACTTC
J: TRBJ2-7
V: TRBV12-3/TRBV12-4
size: -
D: TRBD1

CDR3: CASSAGLSYEQYF
DNA: TGTGCCAGCTCCGCAGGGTTATCCTACGAGCAGTACTTC
J: TRBJ2-7
V: TRBV18
size: once
D: -

CDR3: CASSIQGAGQPQHF
DNA: TGTGCCAGTAGTATTCAGGGGGCGGGTCAGCCCCAGCATTTT
J: TRBJ1-5
V: TRBV19
size: -
D: TRBD1

CDR3: CASSQPPAGGLFYEQYF
DNA: TGCGCCAGCAGCCAACCCCCCGCGGGGGGGCTATTTTACGAGCAGTACTTC
J: TRBJ2-7
V: TRBV4-1
size: -
D: TRBD2

CDR3: CASSLWGQNYEQYF
DNA: TGCGCCAGCAGCTTGTGGGGACAGAACTACGAGCAGTACTTC
J: TRBJ2-7
V: TRBV5-1
size: -
D: TRBD1

CDR3: CASSYSSGGVSNQPQHF
DNA: TGTGCCAGCAGTTACTCTTCAGGAGGAGTTAGCAATCAGCCCCAGCATTTT
J: TRBJ1-5
V: TRBV6-2/TRBV6-3
size: -
D: -

CDR3: CASGLQSGPNQPQHF
DNA: TGCGCCAGCGGACTCCAATCCGGGCCGAATCAGCCCCAGCATTTT
J: TRBJ1-5
V: TRBV23-1
size: once
D: -

CDR3: CASSLKRQGYNEQYF
DNA: TGTGCCAGCAGCTTAAAGAGGCAGGGCTACAACGAGCAGTACTTC
J: TRBJ2-7
V: TRBV7-8
size: -
D: -

CDR3: CASQTLQLDYEQYF
DNA: TGTGCCAGTCAGACTCTGCAGCTCGACTACGAGCAGTACTTC
J: TRBJ2-7
V: TRBV11-2
size: -
D: -

CDR3: CASSTLNQPQHF
DNA: TGTGCCAGTAGTACGCTAAATCAGCCCCAGCATTTT
J: TRBJ1-5
V: TRBV19
size: -
D: -

CDR3: CASSQDLQGGQPQHF
DNA: TGTGCCAGCAGCCAAGATCTCCAGGGCGGTCAGCCCCAGCATTTT
J: TRBJ1-5
V: TRBV3-1/TRBV3-2
size: -
D: -

CDR3: CASSQARGITDTQYF
DNA: TGCGCCAGCAGCCAAGCCCGGGGGATCACAGATACGCAGTATTTT
J: TRBJ2-3
V: TRBV4-3
size: -
D: -

CDR3: CASSTGQATYNEQFF
DNA: TGTGCCAGCAGCACCGGACAGGCGACCTACAATGAGCAGTTCTTC
J: TRBJ2-1
V: TRBV11-2
size: -
D: TRBD1

CDR3: CASLAGGPQETQYF
DNA: TGTGCCAGCCTAGCGGGAGGGCCACAAGAGACCCAGTACTTC
J: TRBJ2-5
V: TRBV6-5
size: few
D: TRBD2

CDR3: CASSLRRGSNQPQHF
DNA: TGTGCCAGCAGCTTAAGGCGGGGTAGCAATCAGCCCCAGCATTTT
J: TRBJ1-5
V: TRBV7-2
size: -
D: -

CDR3: CASSLAGQRETQYF
DNA: TGTGCCAGCAGCTTAGCGGGACAGAGAGAGACCCAGTACTTC
J: TRBJ2-5
V: TRBV11-2
size: few
D: TRBD1

CDR3: CASSLTVGNTIYF
DNA: TGTGCCAGCAGTTTAACGGTGGGAAACACCATATATTTT
J: TRBJ1-3
V: TRBV12-3/TRBV12-4
size: few
D: -

CDR3: CSASRDRGVSGYTF
DNA: TGCAGTGCTAGTAGGGACAGGGGAGTCAGCGGCTACACCTTC
J: TRBJ1-2
V: TRBV20-1
size: once
D: TRBD1

CDR3: CASRRARYTEAFF
DNA: TGTGCCAGTCGCAGGGCCAGATACACTGAAGCTTTCTTT
J: TRBJ1-1
V: TRBV3-1/TRBV3-2
size: -
D: -

CDR3: CASSPYYTDTQYF
DNA: TGTGCCAGCAGCCCTTACTACACAGATACGCAGTATTTT
J: TRBJ2-3
V: TRBV5-4
size: -
D: -

CDR3: CASSLAGRPADNEQFF
DNA: TGTGCCAGCAGCCTAGCGGGGCGGCCCGCAGACAATGAGCAGTTCTTC
J: TRBJ2-1
V: TRBV28
size: -
D: TRBD2

CDR3: CASTSRMGSYEQYF
DNA: TGTGCCAGCACCTCTAGAATGGGCTCCTACGAGCAGTACTTC
J: TRBJ2-7
V: TRBV28
size: few
D: -

CDR3: CASSPSRAGGPPDTQYF
DNA: TGTGCCAGCAGCCCATCTAGGGCGGGGGGGCCTCCAGATACGCAGTATTTT
J: TRBJ2-3
V: TRBV11-2
size: -
D: TRBD2

CDR3: CASSLAAGTYNEQFF
DNA: TGCGCCAGCAGCTTGGCCGCGGGCACCTACAATGAGCAGTTCTTC
J: TRBJ2-1
V: TRBV5-1
size: -
D: -

CDR3: CASTPTGGDGYTF
DNA: TGTGCCAGTACACCGACAGGGGGCGATGGCTACACCTTC
J: TRBJ1-2
V: TRBV19
size: -
D: TRBD1

CDR3: CASSGTSGILDTQYF
DNA: TGTGCCAGCTCCGGGACTAGCGGGATTCTGGATACGCAGTATTTT
J: TRBJ2-3
V: TRBV9
size: -
D: TRBD2

CDR3: CASSQGGGSGNTIYF
DNA: TGTGCCAGCAGCCAAGGTGGGGGGTCTGGAAACACCATATATTTT
J: TRBJ1-3
V: TRBV3-1/TRBV3-2
size: -
D: -

CDR3: CASSRRQGTEAFF
DNA: TGTGCCAGCAGCCGACGGCAGGGGACTGAAGCTTTCTTT
J: TRBJ1-1
V: TRBV6-5
size: -
D: -

CDR3: CATSVRAGGIEKLFF
DNA: TGTGCCACCAGTGTGCGGGCAGGGGGCATTGAAAAACTGTTTTTT
J: TRBJ1-4
V: TRBV24-1
size: -
D: TRBD1